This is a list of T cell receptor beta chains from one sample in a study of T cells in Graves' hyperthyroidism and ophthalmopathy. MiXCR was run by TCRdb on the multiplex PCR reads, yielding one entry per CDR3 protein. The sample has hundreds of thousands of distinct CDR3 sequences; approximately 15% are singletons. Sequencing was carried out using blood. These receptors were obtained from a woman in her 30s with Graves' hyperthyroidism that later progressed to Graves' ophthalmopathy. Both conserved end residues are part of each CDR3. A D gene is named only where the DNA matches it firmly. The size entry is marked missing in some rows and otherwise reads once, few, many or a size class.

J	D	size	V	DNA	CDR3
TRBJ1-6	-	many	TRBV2	TGTGCCATCCTCATAGGGGGTTACAATAATTCACCCCTCCACTTT	CAILIGGYNNSPLHF
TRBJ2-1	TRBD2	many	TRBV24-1	TGTGCCACCAACTCCGGGACTAGCGGGCCCTACAATGAGCAGTTCTTC	CATNSGTSGPYNEQFF
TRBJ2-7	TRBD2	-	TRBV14	TGTGCCAGCAGCCAGACTAGCGGGAGCGTCTACGAGCAGTACTTC	CASSQTSGSVYEQYF
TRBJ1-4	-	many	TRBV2	TGTGCCCAAGGGCCCCATAATGAAAAACTGTTTTTT	CAQGPHNEKLFF
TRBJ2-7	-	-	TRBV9	TGTGCCAGCAGCGCATCGAGTTGGGCCACCTACGAGCAGTACTTC	CASSASSWATYEQYF
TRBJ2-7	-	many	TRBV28	TGTGCCAGCAGTCATAGCGGGACAGGCCCTGGCTACGAGCAGTACTTC	CASSHSGTGPGYEQYF
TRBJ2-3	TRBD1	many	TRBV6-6	TGTGCCAGCAGTTACTCGGCCCAGGGGGCGGCTAGCACAGATACGCAGTATTTT	CASSYSAQGAASTDTQYF
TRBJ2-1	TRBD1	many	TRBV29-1	TGCAGCTCAGGGACAGGGGGCAATGAGCAGTTCTTC	CSSGTGGNEQFF
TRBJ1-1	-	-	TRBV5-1	TGCGCCAGCAGCTTGCAGGGTTCGGGCACTGAAGCTTTCTTT	CASSLQGSGTEAFF
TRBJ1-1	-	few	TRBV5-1	TGCGCCAGCAGCTTGACTACAGGGACCACTGAAGCTTTCTTT	CASSLTTGTTEAFF
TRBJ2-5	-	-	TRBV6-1	TGTGCCAGCAGAGAGAATACCCAAGAGACCCAGTACTTC	CASRENTQETQYF
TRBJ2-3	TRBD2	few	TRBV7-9	TGTGCCAGCGGTTCTACATGGACTAGCGGGAATTCAGATACGCAGTATTTT	CASGSTWTSGNSDTQYF
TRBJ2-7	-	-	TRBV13	TGTGCCAGCAGCGGGGTGGACGGAAGGAGCTCCTACGAGCAGTACTTC	CASSGVDGRSSYEQYF
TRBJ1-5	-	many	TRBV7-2	TGTGCCAGCAGCTTAGAAGTGGGGGGGAGAATGAGCAATCAGCCCCAGCATTTT	CASSLEVGGRMSNQPQHF
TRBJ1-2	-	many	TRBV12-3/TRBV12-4	TGTGCCAGCAGGGGGACGGGGAGATATGGCTACACCTTC	CASRGTGRYGYTF
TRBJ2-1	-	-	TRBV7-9	TGTGCCAGCAGCCCAGGCCGACAGTTCGATGAGCAGTTCTTC	CASSPGRQFDEQFF
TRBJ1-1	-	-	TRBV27	TGTGCCAGCAGTTTCGCCGCGGTTCCGGCGATCCCTGAAGCTTTCTTT	CASSFAAVPAIPEAFF
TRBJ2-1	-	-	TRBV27	TGTGCCAGCAGTCCGCCAGGGCTCACATACAATGAGCAGTTCTTC	CASSPPGLTYNEQFF
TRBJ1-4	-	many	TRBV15	TGTGCCACCAGCAGAGAGCCGGGGGCGGCCGAAAAACTGTTTTTT	CATSREPGAAEKLFF
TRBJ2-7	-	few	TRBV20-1	TGCAGTGCTAGGATAGGACAGCTCTCCTACGAGCAGTACTTC	CSARIGQLSYEQYF
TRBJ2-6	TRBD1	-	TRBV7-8	TGTGCCAGCACGGGACAGGGTAACGGGGCCAACGTCCTGACTTTC	CASTGQGNGANVLTF
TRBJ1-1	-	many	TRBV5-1	TGCGCCAGCAGCACGTCGGAGGGGACGGCTTTCTTT	CASSTSEGTAFF
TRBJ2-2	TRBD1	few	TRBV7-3	TGTGCCAGCAGCTCTTGGACAGGGTCCACCACCGGGGAGCTGTTTTTT	CASSSWTGSTTGELFF
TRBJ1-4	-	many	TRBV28	TGTGCCAGCAGTTTTGACAGAATTAATGAAAAACTGTTTTTT	CASSFDRINEKLFF
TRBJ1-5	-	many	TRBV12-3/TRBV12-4	TGTGCCAGCAGTTCTTCAGGCAATCAGCCCCAGCATTTT	CASSSSGNQPQHF
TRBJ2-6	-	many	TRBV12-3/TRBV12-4	TGTGCCAGCACGCAGAGATCTGGGGCCAACGTCCTGACTTTC	CASTQRSGANVLTF
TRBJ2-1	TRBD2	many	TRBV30	TGTGCCTGGGTGAGGGCTAGCGGGAGTGATGAGCAGTTCTTC	CAWVRASGSDEQFF
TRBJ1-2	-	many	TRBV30	TGTGCCTGGAGTGTATCGCCCAGGGGCCCAGCTAACTATGGCTACACCTTC	CAWSVSPRGPANYGYTF
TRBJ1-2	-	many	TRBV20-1	TGCAGTGCTACACAGAACATGGGAAATGGCTACACCTTC	CSATQNMGNGYTF
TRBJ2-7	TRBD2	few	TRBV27	TGTGCCAGCAGTTTAATGGGACTAGGAACCTACGAGCAGTACTTC	CASSLMGLGTYEQYF
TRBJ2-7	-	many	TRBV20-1	TGCAGTGCTAGTGTGGGGGGCGGCGAGCAGTACTTC	CSASVGGGEQYF
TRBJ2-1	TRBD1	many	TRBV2	TGTGCCAGCAGTCCGGACAGGGGGAACAGGATCAGAAATGAGCAGTTCTTC	CASSPDRGNRIRNEQFF
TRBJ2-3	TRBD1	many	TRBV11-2	TGTGCCAGCAGCTACGACAGGGCGGATACGCAGTATTTT	CASSYDRADTQYF
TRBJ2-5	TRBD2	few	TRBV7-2	TGTGCCAGCAGCTTTACTAGCGGGAGAGGTGGGGAGACCCAGTACTTC	CASSFTSGRGGETQYF
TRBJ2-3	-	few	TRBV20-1	TGCAGTGCTAGTGAGGCAGTGCAGTATTTT	CSASEAVQYF
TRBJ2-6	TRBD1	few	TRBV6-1	TGTGCCAGCAGTAAGACAGGGATCTCTGGGGCCAACGTCCTGACTTTC	CASSKTGISGANVLTF
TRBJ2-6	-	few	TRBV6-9	TGTGCCAGCAGTTACGACACGGAACCCTCCTCTGGGGCCAACGTCCTGACTTTC	CASSYDTEPSSGANVLTF
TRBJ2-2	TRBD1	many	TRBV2	TGTGCCAGCAGGGACAGGGGGCTCGCGAACACCGGGGAGCTGTTTTTT	CASRDRGLANTGELFF
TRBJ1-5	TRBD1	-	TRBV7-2	TGTGCCAGCAGCTTAACAGGGGTTAATCAGCCCCAGCAATTT	CASSLTGVNQPQQF
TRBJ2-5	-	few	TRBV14	TGTGCCAGCAGCCAAGGGGAGTCAGAGACCCAGTACTTC	CASSQGESETQYF